This T cell receptor (beta chain) was sequenced for a study of CD8 T cells in ankylosing spondylitis. Germline V gene lookup returns CDR1 MNHEY and CDR2 SVGEGT. The CDR3 has 12 amino acids. The V end lost 7 bases, the J end lost 9 bases, and 13 bases lay between the germline ends. Findings and limits, study-wide: Past studies reported some motif variants in reactive arthritis synovial fluid and blood. A motif in TCR beta, a set of under 10 highly homologous variants, appeared characteristic of ankylosing spondylitis blood.

MiXCR was run by TCRdb on the 5' RACE reads, yielding one entry per CDR3 protein. This table has around 220,000 distinct CDR3 sequences, roughly a tenth appearing once. The sample holds many counts of this clonotype. Its antigen is unidentified. The receptor was derived from a male donor with ankylosing spondylitis or in good health (not recorded which). Sequenced: blood, either unsorted or a sorted T cell fraction (not recorded which). The gene calls are TRBV6-2 or TRBV6-3 and TRBJ2-1; D may match TRBD1 or TRBD2 (5 bases each). CDR3 bases: TGTGCCAGCACTGGGACCCTTAGTGAGCAGTTCTTC. Translated, it gives CASTGTLSEQFF.